This TCR beta chain was recorded in a study of cytomegalovirus exposure and HLA in healthy donors. In the PCR, 60 Vbeta and 13 Jbeta primers were used. Clones were read by immunoSEQ multiplex PCR, and TCRdb kept only the in-frame ones, dropping some. Of more than 95,000 clones listed, around three quarters were seen once; the top ten hold around 3.3%. The sequencing sample was made of PBMCs. The source of this sequence is a woman between 45 and 65 years old in good health and CMV-seronegative.

The CDR3 sequence is CASSLDGTGLGSDEKLFF. CDR3 nucleotides: TGTGCCAGCAGCCTAGATGGGACAGGTCTCGGTAGTGATGAAAAACTGTTTTTT. The rearrangement links TRBV7-6 to TRBJ1-4; TRBD1 aligns across 8 bases. There are 18 residues in the CDR3. The V segment lost 5 bases and the J segment 6 bases; nucleotides outside the gene matches: 17. CDR1 SGHVS and CDR2 FNYEAQ come from the germline V gene.